This TCR beta chain was retrieved from a study of CDR3 diversity in severe acne. Germline CDR1 reads SGHAT; CDR2 reads FQNNGV. This CDR3 comprises 13 residues. TCRdb re-called the PCR reads through MiXCR, storing one row per CDR3 protein. The table records tens of thousands of distinct CDR3 sequences, about 54% of them present only once. Comment on this clonotype: Sequence at one end of the junction differs from germline and may be a read error.

Material: blood. The receptor was derived from a male donor in good health, without acne. The J gene is TRBJ1-1, the V gene TRBV11-2; TRBD1 might be the D (5 bases). CDR3 nucleotides: TGTGCCAGCAGCTTAGGCGTGGACACTGGAGCTTTCTTT. This translates into CASSLGVDTGAFF.